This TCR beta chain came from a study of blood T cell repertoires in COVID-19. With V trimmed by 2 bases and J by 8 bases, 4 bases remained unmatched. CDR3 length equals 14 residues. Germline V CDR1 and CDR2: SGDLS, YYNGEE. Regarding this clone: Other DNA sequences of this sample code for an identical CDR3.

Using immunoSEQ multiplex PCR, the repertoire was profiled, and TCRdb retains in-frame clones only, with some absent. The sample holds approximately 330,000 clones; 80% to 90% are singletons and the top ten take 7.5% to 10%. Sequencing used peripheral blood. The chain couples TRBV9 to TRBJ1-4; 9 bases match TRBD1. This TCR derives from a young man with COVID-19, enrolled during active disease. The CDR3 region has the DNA TGTGCCAGCAGCGTGGGGACAGGGAACGAAAAACTGTTTTTT. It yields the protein CASSVGTGNEKLFF.